The clone carrying this T cell receptor (beta chain) was recorded a few times. Its target is unknown. Described treatment: approximately 9-day PBMC culture with coronavirus spike peptide pools or control peptides (ViraFEST assay). Peptide pools at 8.5 to 10 ug/ml stimulated two million PBMCs per well with 10 IU/ml IL-2. This entry is derived from a study of vaccination and CD4 T cells after COVID-19. Looking at the study overall: Convalescents were six males and four females, two of them Hispanic.

Cultured CD4+ T-cell DNA underwent Oncomine TCR Beta short-read sequencing. Cultured CD4+ T cells yielded the extracted genomic DNA. A single record per CDR3 protein comes from TCRdb applying MiXCR to the PCR reads. The sample lists about 11,000 distinct CDR3 sequences; about 53% were seen once. Trimming removed 1 base at V and 6 bases at J, with 16 bases between. The CDR3 extends over 14 amino acids. Germline V CDR1 and CDR2: GTSNPN, SVGIG (reference sequence). The rearrangement links TRBV30 to TRBJ2-7; D is possibly TRBD1 (8 bases). The sample comprised CD4+ T cells from blood, cultured in vitro. The TCR was taken from a human donor who had recovered from COVID-19. The CDR3 sequence: CAWSGGTGLGEQYF. DNA for the CDR3: TGTGCCTGGAGTGGGGGGACAGGACTAGGCGAGCAGTACTTC.